This note documents a single TCR beta chain sequence. The antigen is undetermined. Use of 60 Vbeta and 13 Jbeta primers characterized the PCR. Libraries were prepared by immunoSEQ multiplex PCR; TCRdb keeps only in-frame clonotypes and omits some of them. Among more than 95,000 clones listed, approximately 78% were seen once. The sample belongs to a study of cytomegalovirus exposure and HLA in healthy donors. Whole-study findings and limits: Immune exposure data for these donors was limited to CMV serostatus.

From germline, CDR1 is LNHDA and CDR2 SQIVND (reference sequence). The CDR3 extends over 17 amino acids. With 3 bases removed from V and 2 bases from J, the gap between germline ends came to 14 bases. The V and J genes are TRBV19 and TRBJ2-6; perhaps TRBD1 as D (5 bases). The sequencing sample was made of PBMCs. This sequence originates from a woman in her forties in good health and CMV-seronegative. DNA of the CDR3: TGTGCCAGTAGTATGGGGCAGGGAAGAGCTGGGGCCAACGTCCTGACTTTC. Encoded protein: CASSMGQGRAGANVLTF. The whole variable domain, remainder taken from reference TRBV19 and TRBJ2-6, is DGGITQSPKYLFRKEGQNVTLSCEQNLNHDAMYWYRQDPGQGLRLIYYSQIVNDFQKGDIAEGYSVSREKKESFPLTVTSAQKNPTAFYLCASSMGQGRAGANVLTFGAGSRLTVL.